The present entry profiles one T cell receptor beta chain with its context. Antigen specificity is unknown. Germline loops: CDR1 SGHDN, CDR2 FVKESK. Between the trimmed V and J ends, which lost 0 bases and 4 bases, there was a span of 6 bases. The CDR3 has 14 amino acids. Sequencing used immunoSEQ multiplex PCR; TCRdb keeps in-frame clones, though not all of them. Seen here are some 5,900 clones, 78% observed once, and the top ten hold over 30%. The sample originates from a study of T cell clonotyping in hematopoietic cell transplantation. Study-wide findings and caveats: At the given depth, recipient repertoires were over 97% de novo clonotypes. After transplant, recipient diversity fell while pathologically expanded clonotypes grew through day 180. CD4 and CD8 repertoire contributions could not be separated without sorting.

This chain links TRBV14 with TRBJ2-2; D gene uncertain. This specimen consisted of peripheral blood mononuclear cells, obtained 180 days after allogeneic stem cell transplant. The clonotype was recovered from a male patient between 65 and 79 years old who had an allogeneic stem cell transplant from an unrelated donor, so T cells may come from the graft donor. Some clones in this sample may be carry-over from other donors' samples. The CDR3 DNA is TGTGCCAGCAGCCAAGAACGGGTCACCGGGGAGCTGTTTTTT. Protein sequence: CASSQERVTGELFF.